The entry below gives a single T cell receptor (beta chain) sequence along with its context. CDR1 is LNHDA, CDR2 SQIVND, per germline (reference sequence). The CDR3 consists of 15 residues. V shed 3 bases and J shed 0 bases, with 11 bases lying between them. This sample stems from a study of blood T cell repertoires in COVID-19. Produced via immunoSEQ multiplex PCR; TCRdb's table is partial and in-frame only. The sample carries around 30,000 clones, roughly nine tenths recorded once. The sequencing input was peripheral blood. This chain joins TRBV19 and TRBJ1-2; D is unresolved. The receptor comes from a woman in her 40s with active or convalescent COVID-19. The CDR3 sequence is CASSIGQASNYGYTF. The CDR3 DNA reads as TGTGCCAGTAGTATTGGTCAGGCCTCTAACTATGGCTACACCTTC.